The rows below give T cell receptor beta chains drawn from one sample of a study of human T cells and chemical hapten exposure. One entry per CDR3 protein, called by TCRdb with MiXCR from the RACE reads. The table records 65,000 to 70,000 distinct CDR3 sequences, 11% of them present only once. This specimen was whole blood, taken in connection with sensitization to the hapten diphenylcyclopropenone (DPC). The origin of the receptors is a woman aged 45-65 years with alopecia areata. Some clones in this sample may be carry-over from other donors' samples. CDR3s include the opening cysteine and the closing phenylalanine or tryptophan. A D gene is named only where the DNA matches it firmly. The size of a clone is reported for some rows only, either as once, few or many, or as a class for expanded clones.

v_gene: TRBV21-1
j_gene: TRBJ1-5
d_gene: .
abundance: many
CDR3aa: CASSKDGGPQPQHF
CDR3nt: TGTGCCAGCAGTAAAGATGGGGGGCCTCAGCCCCAGCATTTT

v_gene: TRBV7-9
j_gene: TRBJ1-1
d_gene: .
abundance: many
CDR3aa: CASSSGTITEAFF
CDR3nt: TGTGCCAGCAGCTCCGGGACTATAACTGAAGCTTTCTTT

v_gene: TRBV3-1
j_gene: TRBJ2-2
d_gene: .
abundance: .
CDR3aa: CASSQGHQNTGELFF
CDR3nt: TGTGCCAGCAGCCAGGGACATCAGAACACCGGGGAGCTGTTTTTT

v_gene: TRBV6-1
j_gene: TRBJ2-1
d_gene: .
abundance: many
CDR3aa: CASSDTGSYNEQFF
CDR3nt: TGTGCCAGCAGTGATACAGGATCCTACAATGAGCAGTTCTTC

v_gene: TRBV2
j_gene: TRBJ1-5
d_gene: .
abundance: many
CDR3aa: CASSEGTVSNQPQHF
CDR3nt: TGTGCCAGCAGTGAAGGCACAGTGAGCAATCAGCCCCAGCATTTT

v_gene: TRBV6-1
j_gene: TRBJ2-4
d_gene: .
abundance: few
CDR3aa: CASRDRQRHKNIQYF
CDR3nt: TGTGCCAGCAGGGATAGACAGCGACACAAAAACATTCAGTACTTC

v_gene: TRBV12-3/TRBV12-4
j_gene: TRBJ2-3
d_gene: TRBD2
abundance: few
CDR3aa: CASSFWLAGGTDTQYF
CDR3nt: TGTGCCAGCAGTTTTTGGCTAGCGGGGGGCACAGATACGCAGTATTTT

v_gene: TRBV29-1
j_gene: TRBJ2-2
d_gene: .
abundance: few
CDR3aa: CSVPTGLSNTGELFF
CDR3nt: TGCAGCGTCCCTACAGGGTTATCGAACACCGGGGAGCTGTTTTTT

v_gene: TRBV18
j_gene: TRBJ2-3
d_gene: .
abundance: few
CDR3aa: CASSPRSDADTQYF
CDR3nt: TGTGCCAGCTCACCGCGGTCAGACGCAGATACGCAGTATTTT

v_gene: TRBV7-2
j_gene: TRBJ2-7
d_gene: TRBD2
abundance: many
CDR3aa: CASSSGLAGGALSYEQYF
CDR3nt: TGTGCCAGCAGCTCTGGACTAGCGGGAGGTGCGCTTAGCTACGAGCAGTACTTC

v_gene: TRBV12-5
j_gene: TRBJ2-1
d_gene: TRBD1
abundance: .
CDR3aa: CASGFPSGQGLDEQFF
CDR3nt: TGTGCTAGTGGTTTCCCTTCGGGACAGGGGTTAGATGAGCAGTTCTTC

v_gene: TRBV25-1
j_gene: TRBJ1-4
d_gene: .
abundance: few
CDR3aa: CASSEYTGPGSGEKLFF
CDR3nt: TGTGCCAGCAGTGAATATACCGGACCGGGCAGTGGGGAAAAACTGTTTTTT

v_gene: TRBV29-1
j_gene: TRBJ1-1
d_gene: .
abundance: many
CDR3aa: CSVLNTEAFF
CDR3nt: TGCAGCGTTTTGAACACTGAAGCTTTCTTT

v_gene: TRBV4-1
j_gene: TRBJ2-7
d_gene: TRBD2
abundance: .
CDR3aa: CASSQGLTSGSPESYEQYF
CDR3nt: TGCGCCAGCAGCCAAGGGCTGACTAGCGGGAGTCCCGAATCCTACGAGCAGTACTTC

v_gene: TRBV30
j_gene: TRBJ1-6
d_gene: .
abundance: .
CDR3aa: CAWSPQGDSPLHF
CDR3nt: TGTGCCTGGAGTCCGCAGGGCGACTCACCCCTCCACTTT

v_gene: TRBV29-1
j_gene: TRBJ1-4
d_gene: .
abundance: .
CDR3aa: CSAQKDTATNEKLFF
CDR3nt: TGCAGCGCTCAAAAGGACACAGCAACTAATGAAAAACTGTTTTTT

v_gene: TRBV20-1
j_gene: TRBJ1-2
d_gene: .
abundance: many
CDR3aa: CSARDGPPGLANYGYTF
CDR3nt: TGCAGTGCTAGAGATGGACCCCCGGGACTGGCTAACTATGGCTACACCTTC

v_gene: TRBV7-8
j_gene: TRBJ2-2
d_gene: TRBD2
abundance: .
CDR3aa: CASSLGASGNTGELFF
CDR3nt: TGTGCCAGCAGCTTAGGGGCTAGCGGAAACACCGGGGAGCTGTTTTTT

v_gene: TRBV18
j_gene: TRBJ1-5
d_gene: .
abundance: .
CDR3aa: CASSLLGGPNSNQPQHF
CDR3nt: TGTGCCAGCTCACTATTGGGGGGCCCTAATAGCAATCAGCCCCAGCATTTT

v_gene: TRBV10-1
j_gene: TRBJ1-1
d_gene: TRBD1
abundance: .
CDR3aa: CASSESGTGLTEAFF
CDR3nt: TGCGCCAGCAGTGAGTCCGGGACAGGATTAACTGAAGCTTTCTTT

v_gene: TRBV6-1
j_gene: TRBJ2-4
d_gene: TRBD2
abundance: many
CDR3aa: CASSPTPGGGPAKNIQYF
CDR3nt: TGTGCCAGCAGCCCTACCCCGGGGGGAGGGCCAGCCAAAAACATTCAGTACTTC

v_gene: TRBV3-1
j_gene: TRBJ2-7
d_gene: .
abundance: .
CDR3aa: CASSPYPSNLGTYEQYF
CDR3nt: TGTGCCAGCAGCCCCTACCCGAGTAACCTAGGCACCTACGAGCAGTACTTC

v_gene: TRBV29-1
j_gene: TRBJ2-2
d_gene: .
abundance: .
CDR3aa: CSARRGLGGTGELFF
CDR3nt: TGCAGCGCCCGACGGGGGTTGGGTGGCACCGGGGAGCTGTTTTTT

v_gene: TRBV18
j_gene: TRBJ1-5
d_gene: TRBD1
abundance: many
CDR3aa: CASSPGIGTGAISNQPQHF
CDR3nt: TGTGCCAGCTCACCAGGTATAGGGACAGGGGCGATAAGCAATCAGCCCCAGCATTTT

v_gene: TRBV7-7
j_gene: TRBJ1-4
d_gene: .
abundance: .
CDR3aa: CASSSKPSGVGDKLFF
CDR3nt: TGTGCCAGCAGTTCAAAACCGTCAGGTGTGGGGGACAAACTGTTTTTT

v_gene: TRBV3-1
j_gene: TRBJ1-1
d_gene: TRBD1
abundance: .
CDR3aa: CASSQKGQGTEAFF
CDR3nt: TGTGCCAGCAGCCAAAAGGGACAGGGCACTGAAGCTTTCTTT

v_gene: TRBV6-4
j_gene: TRBJ2-1
d_gene: .
abundance: many
CDR3aa: CASSAWAGRNNEQFF
CDR3nt: TGTGCCAGCAGCGCCTGGGCAGGGAGAAACAATGAGCAGTTCTTC

v_gene: TRBV12-3/TRBV12-4
j_gene: TRBJ2-3
d_gene: .
abundance: .
CDR3aa: CASSFRRASTDTQYF
CDR3nt: TGTGCCAGCAGTTTCCGCAGAGCCAGCACAGATACGCAGTATTTT

v_gene: TRBV27
j_gene: TRBJ2-6
d_gene: .
abundance: .
CDR3aa: CASSFRVRGAGANVLTF
CDR3nt: TGTGCCAGCAGTTTTAGAGTAAGGGGCGCTGGGGCCAACGTCCTGACTTTC

v_gene: TRBV18
j_gene: TRBJ2-3
d_gene: .
abundance: few
CDR3aa: CASSRKTDTQYF
CDR3nt: TGTGCCAGCTCACGAAAGACAGATACGCAGTATTTT

v_gene: TRBV30
j_gene: TRBJ1-1
d_gene: .
abundance: .
CDR3aa: CAWSGRRVWNTEAFF
CDR3nt: TGTGCCTGGAGTGGCAGGCGGGTATGGAACACTGAAGCTTTCTTT

v_gene: TRBV6-1
j_gene: TRBJ2-3
d_gene: .
abundance: few
CDR3aa: CASSERGAVSTDTQYF
CDR3nt: TGTGCCAGCAGTGAAAGGGGAGCGGTTAGCACAGATACGCAGTATTTT